Following are 3 T cell receptor beta chains from one sample sequenced in a study of cytotoxic CD8 clonotypes in ibrutinib-treated CLL. The protocol was immunoSEQ multiplex PCR, while the TCRdb copy is restricted to in-frame clones and leaves out a portion. The table lists about 310,000 clones, 80% of them singletons. The sample here was PBMCs, taken before ibrutinib treatment. The origin of the receptors is a human donor with chronic lymphocytic leukemia.

The V call is TRBV4-2, the J call TRBJ2-7; a weak D match, TRBD2 (6 bases). The germline gives CDR1 LGHNA, CDR2 YNFKEQ. Trimming took off 8 bases at V and 3 bases at J, with 29 bases between the two ends. The CDR3 is made up of 18 amino acids. The CDR3 DNA follows: TGTGCCAGCCAGATCACGATCCCTCCGCCGGGACTCTACTACGAGCAGTACTTC. This gives the protein CASQITIPPPGLYYEQYF.

The chain is built from TRBV10-1 and TRBJ2-1; the D gene is possibly TRBD1 (7 bases). Germline V gene data show CDR1 as WNHNN and CDR2 as SYGVQD (reference sequence). This CDR3 comprises 11 residues. Trimming removed 4 bases at V and 12 bases at J, with 10 bases between. The CDR3 DNA follows: TGCGCCAGCAGTGCCAGGGGGGTGCAGTTCTTC. Translated: CASSARGVQFF.

The CDR3 is CSVVKWRAGAGSTEAFF. The CDR3 DNA reads TGCAGCGTTGTAAAGTGGAGGGCGGGGGCTGGTTCCACTGAAGCTTTCTTT. This chain uses TRBV29-1 with TRBJ1-1; D possibly corresponds to TRBD1 (6 bases). The CDR3 spans 17 residues. Germline CDR1 is SQVTM and CDR2 is ANQGSEA. V was trimmed by 4 bases and J by 4 bases, leaving 25 bases between them.